Listed here are 22 T cell receptor beta chains from one sample, sequenced in a study of CD8 T cells in ankylosing spondylitis. Study-wide points: The study identified a TCR beta motif of fewer than 10 highly homologous variants that appeared characteristic of ankylosing spondylitis blood.

TCRdb re-derived calls from the 5' RACE reads in MiXCR, one entry per CDR3 protein. The data show more than 600,000 distinct CDR3 sequences, 19% seen once. Their specific antigens are unknown. The material sequenced was blood, either unsorted or a sorted T cell fraction (not recorded which). These receptors were collected from a male donor with ankylosing spondylitis.

This clonotype was counted at least ten times. CDR3 protein: CSGHRAGDYNEQFF. Written as DNA, the CDR3 is TGCAGTGGCCACAGGGCAGGGGACTACAATGAGCAGTTCTTC. The chain recombines TRBV20-1 with TRBJ2-1; tentatively, D is TRBD1 (6 bases). Germline CDR1 DFQATT, CDR2 SNEGSKA (reference sequence). V was pared by 7 bases and J by 3 bases, with 16 bases between. The CDR3 spans 14 residues.

This rearrangement joins TRBV5-5 to TRBJ1-2; D remains ambiguous. Per the germline V gene, CDR1 is SGHKS and CDR2 is YYEKEE (reference sequence). V shed 5 bases and J shed 4 bases, with 15 bases lying between them. The CDR3 has 14 residues. The CDR3 loop reads CASSPGLLGYGYTF. In DNA form, the CDR3 reads TGTGCCAGCAGTCCGGGCCTCCTAGGCTATGGCTACACCTTC.

This clonotype has more than one count but fewer than ten. V is TRBV20-1 and J is TRBJ2-3; TRBD2 matches 14 bases. V lost 5 bases and J lost 4; bases outside the gene matches: 8. The CDR3 totals 16 residues. Germline V lookup: CDR1 DFQATT, CDR2 SNEGSKA (reference sequence). For the CDR3, the DNA is TGCAGTGCTCCGGGACTAGCGGGAGTTAGGGCAGATACGCAGTATTTT. Residues: CSAPGLAGVRADTQYF.

CDR3 sequence reads: CAWSKGKVNTEAFF. The CDR3 DNA follows: TGTGCCTGGAGTAAAGGGAAGGTGAACACTGAAGCTTTCTTT. The chain combines TRBV30 with TRBJ1-1; D is undetermined. The germline V gene encodes CDR1 GTSNPN and CDR2 SVGIG (reference sequence). This CDR3 has 14 residues. V was clipped by 2 bases and J by 0 bases, with 10 bases between them. The full variable domain, rest sourced from reference TRBV30 and TRBJ1-1, is SQTIHQWPATLVQPVGSPLSLECTVEGTSNPNLYWYRQAAGRGLQLLFYSVGIGQISSEVPQNLSASRPQDRQFILSSKKLLLSDSGFYLCAWSKGKVNTEAFFGQGTRLTVV.

The V and J genes are TRBV12-3 or TRBV12-4 and TRBJ2-3; 9 bases line up with TRBD2. CDR3 length equals 15 residues. V shed 5 bases, J shed 7 bases, and the junction held 10 bases outside the gene matches. The CDR3 nucleotides read TGTGCCAGCAGTGATGGGACTAGCATCTGGAATACGCAGTATTTT. The encoded protein is CASSDGTSIWNTQYF.

This clonotype has a handful of counts. The chain links TRBV4-2 to TRBJ2-1, with D possibly called TRBD1 or TRBD2 (7 bases each). Germline CDR1 LGHNA, CDR2 YNFKEQ. The CDR3 has 16 residues. V lost 0 bases and J lost 7, with 16 bases in between. The CDR3 sequence: CASSQDLQGGWNEQFF. The CDR3 DNA reads as TGTGCCAGCAGCCAAGATCTTCAGGGGGGGTGGAATGAGCAGTTCTTC.

The CDR3 sequence: CASSFSRRGPGLVGNEQYF. Written as DNA, the CDR3 is TGTGCCAGCAGTTTCAGTCGAAGGGGGCCGGGACTAGTTGGAAACGAGCAGTACTTC. This chain uses TRBV27 with TRBJ2-7; TRBD2 might be the D (8 bases). The CDR3 is made up of 19 amino acids. With 3 bases removed from V and 5 bases from J, the gap between germline ends came to 29 bases. CDR1 and CDR2 (germline): MNHEY, SMNVEV (reference sequence).

This clonotype has a handful of counts. The chain carries TRBV6-2 or TRBV6-3 and TRBJ2-2; 7 nucleotides agree with TRBD2. V lost 5 bases to trimming and J lost 7 bases; unmatched junction nucleotides: 16. Germline CDR1 is MNHEY and CDR2 is SVGEGT. The CDR3 is made up of 17 amino acids. The CDR3 bases are TGTGCCAGCAGTCCTACTGGGCTAGCGGAGTCCCACGGGGAGCTGTTTTTT. Its translation is CASSPTGLAESHGELFF.

This clonotype was seen a few times. This chain joins TRBV29-1 and TRBJ1-2; D perhaps matches TRBD1 (5 bases). Germline V gives CDR1 SQVTM, CDR2 ANQGSEA. This CDR3 has 12 amino acids. V lost 3 bases and J lost 8, with 13 bases in between. In nucleotides, the CDR3 is TGCAGCGTTGACAGGGACGGATTAGGCTACACCTTC. Its protein product is CSVDRDGLGYTF. Using reference TRBV29-1 and TRBJ1-2 for the parts outside the CDR3, the full variable domain is SAVISQKPSRDICQRGTSLTIQCQVDSQVTMMFWYRQQPGQSLTLIATANQGSEATYESGFVIDKFPISRPNLTFSTLTVSNMSPEDSSIYLCSVDRDGLGYTFGSGTRLTVV.

This clonotype has only a few counts. This chain uses TRBV20-1 with TRBJ2-2, with a possible D match to TRBD1 (6 bases). The CDR3 has 14 residues. V lost 4 bases and J 6 bases, leaving 15 bases between the germline ends. Germline lookup yields CDR1 DFQATT and CDR2 SNEGSKA (reference sequence). CDR3 in amino acids: CSAKDSFPPGELFF. Here the CDR3 DNA reads TGCAGTGCTAAGGACAGTTTTCCCCCCGGGGAGCTGTTTTTT.

This clonotype was counted between two and nine times. The chain couples TRBV7-2 to TRBJ2-1; 8 nucleotides line up with TRBD2. Germline-derived CDR1 and CDR2 are SGHTA and FQGNSA. The junction had 13 bases not matched to a gene; V was cut back by 5 bases and J by 7 bases. This CDR3 comprises 16 residues. The CDR3 loop reads CASSRLISGGRNEQFF. The CDR3 region has the DNA TGTGCCAGCAGCCGCCTCATTTCGGGGGGGCGGAATGAGCAGTTCTTC.

V and J are TRBV5-1 and TRBJ2-1; D remains unclear. The CDR3 is made up of 14 amino acids. CDR1 is SGHRS, CDR2 YFSETQ, per germline. Trimming took off 1 base at V and 5 bases at J, with 10 bases between the two ends. In DNA, the CDR3 is TGCGCCAGCAGCTTGATCGGCAGTCACAATGAGCAGTTCTTC. It encodes CASSLIGSHNEQFF.

The chain combines TRBV7-9 with TRBJ2-1; perhaps TRBD1 as D (5 bases). CDR1 and CDR2 (germline): SEHNR, FQNEAQ (reference sequence). CDR3 length: 17 amino acids. V shed 5 bases and J shed 6 bases, with 23 bases lying between them. CDR3 loop: CASSLPGLDTTRNEQFF. The DNA of the CDR3 is TGTGCCAGCAGCCTCCCAGGGTTGGACACTACGCGCAATGAGCAGTTCTTC. Using reference TRBV7-9 and TRBJ2-1 for the parts outside the CDR3, the full variable domain is DTGVSQNPRHKITKRGQNVTFRCDPISEHNRLYWYRQTLGQGPEFLTYFQNEAQLEKSRLLSDRFSAERPKGSFSTLEIQRTEQGDSAMYLCASSLPGLDTTRNEQFFGPGTRLTVL.

The V call is TRBV7-3, the J call TRBJ2-3; D unclear. The germline V gene encodes CDR1 SGHTA and CDR2 FQGTGA. The ends were cut back, 3 bases at V and 3 bases at J, with 10 bases in the middle. The CDR3 has 14 residues. CDR3 loop: CASSLRGETDTQYF. CDR3 DNA: TGTGCCAGCAGCTTGCGTGGGGAAACAGATACGCAGTATTTT. The full variable domain, with the rest looked up from reference TRBV7-3 and TRBJ2-3, is GAGVSQTPSNKVTEKGKYVELRCDPISGHTALYWYRQSLGQGPEFLIYFQGTGAADDSGLPNDRFFAVRPEGSVSTLKIQRTERGDSAVYLCASSLRGETDTQYFGPGTRLTVL.

The genes are TRBV5-1 and TRBJ1-1; 9 nucleotides match TRBD1. The germline CDR1 and CDR2 sequences are SGHRS and YFSETQ. Trimming removed 4 bases from V and 8 bases from J; junction bases left unmatched: 6. This CDR3 is 13 amino acids long. CDR3 DNA sequence: TGCGCCAGCAGCCACAACGGACAGGGGGAAGCTTTCTTT. This sequence encodes CASSHNGQGEAFF.

This clonotype has just a few counts. The rearrangement joins TRBV12-3 or TRBV12-4 to TRBJ1-1; TRBD1 is a possible D gene (5 bases). The CDR3 covers 15 residues. Trimming stripped 5 bases from V and 6 bases from J, with 19 bases between. The CDR3, as DNA: TGTGCCAGCAGTCCCGGGACGGTATGGGGCGCTGAAGCTTTCTTT. Translated, it gives CASSPGTVWGAEAFF.

In its sample, this clonotype was seen a few times. This chain uses TRBV20-1 with TRBJ2-2; D may be TRBD2 (6 bases). CDR1 DFQATT and CDR2 SNEGSKA come from the germline V gene (reference sequence). The CDR3 is 15 amino acids. V lost 7 bases, J lost 2 bases, and 17 bases lay in between. CDR3: CSVPGLDLNTGELFF. DNA of the CDR3: TGCAGTGTTCCGGGACTCGATTTAAACACCGGGGAGCTGTTTTTT.

This chain links TRBV25-1 with TRBJ2-2; D might be TRBD1 (5 bases). The germline gives CDR1 MGHDK, CDR2 SYGVNS. V was clipped by 3 bases and J by 2 bases, with 7 bases between them. The CDR3 contains 14 residues. CDR3: CASSETENTGELFF. The CDR3 DNA follows: TGTGCCAGCAGTGAGACAGAAAACACCGGGGAGCTGTTTTTT.

The chain couples TRBV20-1 to TRBJ2-5; 8 bases map to TRBD1. V gave up 3 bases and J gave up 5 bases; unmatched junction bases: 11. CDR3 length equals 15 residues. Germline V lookup: CDR1 DFQATT, CDR2 SNEGSKA (reference sequence). The CDR3 spells CSASAPPGGIETQYF. The CDR3 DNA follows: TGCAGTGCTAGTGCCCCTCCAGGGGGCATCGAGACCCAGTACTTC.

The chain links TRBV28 to TRBJ2-1, with 10 bases aligning to TRBD2. The CDR3 runs to 17 residues. Germline-derived CDR1 and CDR2 are MDHEN and SYDVKM. J was trimmed by 0 bases and V by 6 bases; bases with no gene match: 8. CDR3 nucleotide sequence: TGTGCCAGCAGACCGATCAGCGGGAGGGTCTCCTACAATGAGCAGTTCTTC. This codes for CASRPISGRVSYNEQFF. Drawing the rest from reference TRBV28 and TRBJ2-1, the complete variable domain is DVKVTQSSRYLVKRTGEKVFLECVQDMDHENMFWYRQDPGLGLRLIYFSYDVKMKEKGDIPEGYSVSREKKERFSLILESASTNQTSMYLCASRPISGRVSYNEQFFGPGTRLTVL.

The V gene is TRBV30, the J gene TRBJ2-3, with D unresolved. Trimming stripped 4 bases from V and 1 base from J, with 9 bases between. CDR3 length equals 13 residues. Looked up from germline, CDR1 is GTSNPN and CDR2 is SVGIG (reference sequence). CDR3 sequence reads: CAWTDTRTDTQYF. The CDR3, as DNA: TGTGCCTGGACAGACACCCGCACAGATACGCAGTATTTT.

The chain has TRBV12-3 or TRBV12-4 and TRBJ1-2, with D unresolved. Trimming stripped 7 bases from V and 6 bases from J, with 15 bases between. CDR3 length: 13 residues. The CDR3 coding sequence is TGTGCCAGCACCGCGGGGAGGGTGGATGGCTACACCTTC. Translation: CASTAGRVDGYTF.